This T cell receptor (beta chain) derives from a study of shared clonotypes between healthy human individuals. Study-level points and caveats: The study found about 5% of naive CD4 clonotypes shared across a few donors.

As regards this clone: Its antigen is unknown.

Libraries were prepared by immunoSEQ multiplex PCR; TCRdb keeps only in-frame clonotypes and omits some of them. The profile shows about 680,000 clones, about two thirds of them singletons. Donors were healthy HIV-negative adults without recent acute infections or vaccinations. A CD45RA+ naive subset and a CD45RA-negative memory subset were split from CD4+ cells. Germline CDR1 MNHEY, CDR2 SMNVEV (reference sequence). This CDR3 is 21 amino acids long. Trimming cost V 6 bases and J 4 bases; bases outside gene matches: 17. The sequenced sample was memory CD4+ T cells sorted from blood. Subset denoted: CD45RA-negative fraction. This TCR came from a woman aged 25 to 39 in good health. The V gene is TRBV27, the J gene TRBJ2-6; 14 nucleotides match TRBD2. The CDR3 spells CASSIRGTSGSPVFGANVLTF. The CDR3 DNA reads TGTGCCAGCAGCATTAGGGGGACTAGCGGGAGCCCCGTTTTCGGGGCCAACGTCCTGACTTTC.